This entry lists 14 T cell receptor beta chains sequenced from one sample in a study of cytomegalovirus exposure and HLA in healthy donors. Primers for the PCR totalled 60 Vbeta and 13 Jbeta. Assay: immunoSEQ multiplex PCR; the TCRdb copy retains only in-frame clones and omits some. This table holds about 150,000 clones, approximately 85% found once. The sample consisted of PBMCs. The receptors stem from a woman aged 18 to 35 in good health and CMV-seronegative.

The genes are TRBV7-2 and TRBJ2-1, with 10 positions matching TRBD2. There are 17 residues in the CDR3. In germline, CDR1 is SGHTA, CDR2 FQGNSA. J gave up 6 bases and V 4 bases, and 12 bases lay outside the gene matches. CDR3 bases: TGTGCCAGCAGCTCCCGAAGGAGCGGGGGGGCTGGCAATGAGCAGTTCTTC. Protein: CASSSRRSGGAGNEQFF.

J is TRBJ1-1 and V is TRBV30, with unresolved D. CDR1 and CDR2 (germline): GTSNPN, SVGIG (reference sequence). This CDR3 has 13 amino acids. V shed 2 bases and J shed 4 bases, with 11 bases lying between them. The CDR3 nucleotides read TGTGCCTGGAGTCTCCTCCGGGGCACTGAAGCTTTCTTT. This gives the protein CAWSLLRGTEAFF.

The chain recombines TRBV28 with TRBJ1-4, with 9 bases that match TRBD1. Germline V gene lookup returns CDR1 MDHEN and CDR2 SYDVKM. The CDR3 is 18 amino acids. J was trimmed by 6 bases and V by 6 bases; bases with no gene match: 17. The CDR3 nucleotides are TGTGCCAGCAGGATGCCACAGGGGGCCGGATGGATACATGAAAAACTGTTTTTT. It codes for CASRMPQGAGWIHEKLFF.

V is TRBV4-2 and J is TRBJ2-2, with a possible D match to TRBD2 (5 bases). Per the germline V gene, CDR1 is LGHNA and CDR2 is YNFKEQ. The CDR3 loop spans 18 amino acids. The V end lost 0 bases, the J end lost 4 bases, and 18 bases lay between the germline ends. This CDR3 reads CASSQDPSGLMGTGELFF. For the CDR3, the DNA is TGTGCCAGCAGCCAAGATCCCAGCGGTCTGATGGGCACCGGGGAGCTGTTTTTT.

The chain uses TRBV5-4 and TRBJ1-2; D is unresolved. The CDR3 covers 12 residues. Germline V CDR1 and CDR2: SGHNT, YYREEE (reference sequence). Deletions cut 6 bases from V and 4 bases from J, with 10 bases between. CDR3 nucleotide sequence: TGTGCCAGCACAGAGGGCGGCTATGGCTACACCTTC. Translating it yields CASTEGGYGYTF.

The chain links TRBV5-1 to TRBJ1-2; TRBD1 agrees at 11 bases. The CDR3 is 17 amino acids. V was clipped by 4 bases and J by 6 bases; unmatched bases: 14. Germline CDR1 and CDR2: SGHRS and YFSETQ. CDR3 in DNA: TGCGCCAGCAGCCCCCGGGACAGGGGGGAGGCTGAGGATGGCTACACCTTC. Its translation is CASSPRDRGEAEDGYTF.

This rearrangement joins TRBV5-4 to TRBJ2-3; 7 nucleotides line up with TRBD2. The length of the CDR3 is 15 residues. V gave up 2 bases and J gave up 4 bases; unmatched junction bases: 7. CDR1 is SGHNT, CDR2 YYREEE, per germline (reference sequence). For the CDR3, the DNA is TGTGCCAGCAGCTTCGGCGGGAGAAGGGCAGATACGCAGTATTTT. As protein: CASSFGGRRADTQYF.

This chain joins TRBV2 and TRBJ1-6; D possibly corresponds to TRBD1 (5 bases). Germline CDR1 reads SNHLY; CDR2 reads FYNNEI. Trimming removed 6 bases from V and 9 bases from J, with 15 bases in between. The CDR3 runs to 14 residues. CDR3 sequence reads: CASRDKRGSSPLHF. The CDR3 nucleotides read TGTGCCAGCAGGGACAAAAGGGGAAGTTCACCCCTCCACTTT.

The chain carries TRBV5-1 and TRBJ2-3; 9 bases are shared with TRBD2. V lost 8 bases and J lost 0; bases outside the gene matches: 7. The CDR3 extends over 15 amino acids. Germline loops: CDR1 SGHRS, CDR2 YFSETQ. CDR3 nucleotide sequence: TGCGCCAGTGCTAGCGGGGTCCTTAGCACAGATACGCAGTATTTT. As protein: CASASGVLSTDTQYF.

This chain joins TRBV7-2 and TRBJ2-7, with TRBD1 as a possible D gene (5 bases). The CDR3 sequence is 15 residues long. V lost 4 bases and J 2 bases, leaving 15 bases between the germline ends. CDR1 and CDR2 (germline): SGHTA, FQGNSA. For the CDR3, the DNA is TGTGCCAGCAGCTCTTACCAGGGCCACACCTACGAGCAGTACTTC. The encoded protein is CASSSYQGHTYEQYF.

The chain combines TRBV7-2 with TRBJ2-1, with D possibly being TRBD1 (6 bases). The V and J ends lost 7 bases and 4 bases respectively, with 17 bases between them. Germline loops: CDR1 SGHTA, CDR2 FQGNSA. The CDR3 length is 15 residues. CDR3 protein: CASTPTGTSYNEQFF. DNA of the CDR3: TGTGCCAGCACCCCAACCGGGACATCATACAATGAGCAGTTCTTC.

This sequence joins TRBV14 and TRBJ2-7; TRBD1 aligns across 9 bases. With 1 base clipped from V and 4 bases from J, the junction kept 5 bases outside the gene matches. The germline V gene encodes CDR1 SGHDN and CDR2 FVKESK. This CDR3 region has 15 residues. The CDR3 spells CASSQGTGAVYEQYF. CDR3 bases: TGTGCCAGCAGCCAAGGGACAGGGGCCGTTTACGAGCAGTACTTC.

The gene calls are TRBV19 and TRBJ2-7; D is perhaps TRBD2 (5 bases). The CDR3 extends over 14 amino acids. Trimming left V 8 bases short and J 2 bases short, with 16 bases between. The germline CDR1 and CDR2 sequences are LNHDA and SQIVND (reference sequence). Here the CDR3 reads CASAGGDGPYEQYF. The CDR3 DNA follows: TGTGCCAGTGCAGGAGGTGATGGTCCCTACGAGCAGTACTTC.

The chain employs TRBV4-1 and TRBJ2-2, with 9 bases matching TRBD2. The CDR3 extends over 17 amino acids. The V and J ends lost 0 bases and 7 bases, in that order; junction bases with no gene match: 9. CDR1 and CDR2 from the germline V gene are MGHRA and YSYEKL. Here the CDR3 DNA reads TGCGCCAGCAGCCAAGATCTGAGCGGGGGGCGGGGCGGGGAGCTGTTTTTT. It is translated as CASSQDLSGGRGGELFF.